This is a list of T cell receptor beta chains from one sample in a study of T and B cells in COVID-19 patients. One entry per CDR3 protein results from TCRdb running MiXCR on the multiplex PCR reads. Here the sample spans around 9,000 distinct CDR3 sequences, 31% being singletons. Sequenced sample: blood. The source of these receptors is a human donor who had recovered from COVID-19. CDR3s include the opening cysteine and the closing phenylalanine or tryptophan. The D gene is left open where the match is weak. Clone size, where shown, is once, few, many, or a class for clones that have expanded.

NA	few	TRBV18	TRBJ1-1	TGTGCCAGCTCACAGGGTACGAACACTGAAGCTTTCTTT	CASSQGTNTEAFF
TRBD1	NA	TRBV6-1	TRBJ1-1	TGTGCCAGCACCCTGACGTTAGGGGGCCCGAACACTGAAGCTTTCTTT	CASTLTLGGPNTEAFF
NA	NA	TRBV24-1	TRBJ1-2	TGTGCCACCAGTCCCGCAGGGGATAACTATGGCTACACCTTC	CATSPAGDNYGYTF
TRBD2	NA	TRBV5-6	TRBJ2-1	TGTGCCAGCAGCCCCGGGGGGGTTCTTAATGAGCAGTTCTTC	CASSPGGVLNEQFF
TRBD1	NA	TRBV7-2	TRBJ1-2	TGTGCCAGCAGCACAGACAGGGGCTACTATGGCTACACCTTC	CASSTDRGYYGYTF
TRBD1	NA	TRBV27	TRBJ1-1	TGTGCCAGCAGTCCCCTGCCCCCGGGACAGGGAGGAACTGAAGCTTTCTTT	CASSPLPPGQGGTEAFF
NA	medium-sized	TRBV15	TRBJ1-4	TGTGCCACCAGCAGAGATCGAGCAGGGTTAGGGACTAATGAAAAACTGTTTTTT	CATSRDRAGLGTNEKLFF
NA	few	TRBV12-3/TRBV12-4	TRBJ2-7	TGTGCCAGCAGTTTATGGGGACTTGGGACCTACGAGCAGTACTTC	CASSLWGLGTYEQYF
NA	NA	TRBV10-3	TRBJ1-2	TGTGCCATCAGCGGGACTTCTCTCGGCTATGGCTACACCTTC	CAISGTSLGYGYTF
NA	NA	TRBV15	TRBJ1-1	TGTGCCACCAGCCCGACAACAAAAACAGGGAACACTGAAGCTTTCTTT	CATSPTTKTGNTEAFF
TRBD2	NA	TRBV5-1	TRBJ2-3	TGCGCCAGCAGCCAAACTAGCGGATTACACCATACGCAGTATTTT	CASSQTSGLHHTQYF
NA	NA	TRBV30	TRBJ1-1	TGTGCCTGGACCTCCATCGAGCGGAACTCTGAAGCTTTCTTT	CAWTSIERNSEAFF
NA	NA	TRBV5-1	TRBJ2-2	TGCGCCAGCAGCCGAGGAGACACCGGGGAGCTGTTTTTT	CASSRGDTGELFF
TRBD1	NA	TRBV12-3/TRBV12-4	TRBJ1-4	TGTGCCAGCAGGCATACAGGGGGACGCGAAAAACTGTTTTTT	CASRHTGGREKLFF
TRBD2	NA	TRBV20-1	TRBJ2-5	TGCAGTGCCCCTCCTGGGCGGGGGGATCAAGAGACCCAGTACTTC	CSAPPGRGDQETQYF
TRBD2	NA	TRBV20-1	TRBJ2-2	TGCAGTGCTTTCACTAGCGGGTGGGCCGGGGAGCTGTTTTTT	CSAFTSGWAGELFF
TRBD1	few	TRBV7-6	TRBJ1-4	TGTGCCAGCAGCTTAGCCGGGACAGGGAATGAAAAACTGTTTTTT	CASSLAGTGNEKLFF
TRBD1	medium-sized	TRBV19	TRBJ1-6	TGTGCCAGTAGTGACAGGGGGAATTCACCCCTCCACTTT	CASSDRGNSPLHF
NA	few	TRBV5-1	TRBJ2-1	TGCGCCAGCAGCATACAGGGCAATGAGCAGTTCTTC	CASSIQGNEQFF
NA	medium-sized	TRBV29-1	TRBJ1-6	TGCAGCGTGTCGGACGGGGGAATAAATTCACCCCTCCACTTT	CSVSDGGINSPLHF
TRBD1	few	TRBV12-3/TRBV12-4	TRBJ2-7	TGTGCCAGCAGCCTCGGACAGGGGACGTGGTACGAGCAGTACTTC	CASSLGQGTWYEQYF
TRBD1	few	TRBV11-2	TRBJ2-1	TGTGCCAGCAGCTACCGGGACAGGGGATCGGAGCAGTTCTTC	CASSYRDRGSEQFF
TRBD2	medium-sized	TRBV6-5	TRBJ2-3	TGTGCCAGCAGTTTAGCGGGGGGGCTGGATACGCAGTATTTT	CASSLAGGLDTQYF
TRBD2	few	TRBV20-1	TRBJ2-1	TGCAGTGCTAGAGGAGCGGGGGGGTTGTACAATGAGCAGTTCTTC	CSARGAGGLYNEQFF
TRBD2	few	TRBV6-1	TRBJ2-5	TGTGCCAGCAGCGGCGGGGGACCGACCCAGTACTTC	CASSGGGPTQYF
NA	NA	TRBV6-5	TRBJ1-1	TGTGCCAGCGGTCCCGCAGGGATGGGGAAGACTGAAGCTTTCTTT	CASGPAGMGKTEAFF
NA	NA	TRBV27	TRBJ2-4	TGTGCCAGCAGTTTAATAGGGTTAGGCAAAAACATTCAGTACTTC	CASSLIGLGKNIQYF
NA	NA	TRBV5-6	TRBJ1-2	TGTGCCAGCTGCCGACCCGACAGGCCCCTAGGAGGCTACACCTTC	CASCRPDRPLGGYTF
TRBD2	NA	TRBV5-1	TRBJ2-5	TGCGCCAGCAGCTTCACGGCGGGAGGGGCACAAGAGACCCAGTACTTC	CASSFTAGGAQETQYF
NA	medium-sized	TRBV18	TRBJ1-4	TGTGCCAGCTCACCTCCCGGGTGGGTTGAAAAACTGTTTTTT	CASSPPGWVEKLFF
NA	medium-sized	TRBV27	TRBJ2-7	TGTGCCAGCAGTTCCTACCGGACAGTTTCATCCTACGAGCAGTACTTC	CASSSYRTVSSYEQYF
NA	NA	TRBV27	TRBJ1-5	TGTGCCAGCACGATCCGAGACGGGGCTAGCAATCAGCCCCAGCATTTT	CASTIRDGASNQPQHF
NA	medium-sized	TRBV29-1	TRBJ1-2	TGCAGCGTTGAAGATCAAGGGGCAGGGTATGGCTACACCTTC	CSVEDQGAGYGYTF
TRBD1	NA	TRBV5-1	TRBJ1-1	TGCGCCAGCAGCAAGAGGGACAGGTCCGCCTCTAACACTGAAGCTTTCTTT	CASSKRDRSASNTEAFF
NA	NA	TRBV19	TRBJ1-2	TGTGCCAGTAGTATGACGGACAGCACTCAATGGTATGGCTACACCTTC	CASSMTDSTQWYGYTF
NA	NA	TRBV20-1	TRBJ2-5	TGCAGTGCTAGCGGGACCCCAACGTCGGAGACCCAGTACTTC	CSASGTPTSETQYF
NA	medium-sized	TRBV15	TRBJ2-2	TGTGCCACCAGCCGGCCTCGTGTCCCCGGGGAGCTGTTTTTT	CATSRPRVPGELFF
NA	large	TRBV19	TRBJ2-6	TGTGCCAGTAGTTACGGGCCCGGCTCTGGGGCCAACGTCCTGACTTTC	CASSYGPGSGANVLTF
NA	few	TRBV19	TRBJ1-1	TGTGCCAGTAGCCTTAGCACTGAAGCTTTCTTT	CASSLSTEAFF
NA	few	TRBV6-1	TRBJ2-7	TGTGCCAGCAGTGAAGCCCCTCCTTCACAGGGGAGGGAGCAGTACTTC	CASSEAPPSQGREQYF
NA	NA	TRBV5-1	TRBJ2-6	TGCGCCAGCAGCTTTAGACGCGCCAACGTCCTGACTTTC	CASSFRRANVLTF
NA	NA	TRBV18	TRBJ1-1	TGTGCCAGCTCACTGGGCCCGAACACTGAAGCTTTCTTT	CASSLGPNTEAFF
NA	medium-sized	TRBV6-2/TRBV6-3	TRBJ2-2	TGTGCCACCCGTGCGGGGGCGGGGGAGCTGTTTTTT	CATRAGAGELFF
TRBD2	NA	TRBV4-2	TRBJ2-5	TGTGCCAGCAGCCAAGGACTAGCGGGGGGGCAGAATGGAGAGACCCAGTACTTC	CASSQGLAGGQNGETQYF
NA	NA	TRBV5-3	TRBJ2-3	TGCGCCAGCAGCTTGGATGGGGGGCGAACAGATACGCAGTATTTT	CASSLDGGRTDTQYF
NA	medium-sized	TRBV18	TRBJ2-5	TGTGCCAGCTCACCAAGTCTTCGCAGGGATGATCGAGAGACCCAGTACTTC	CASSPSLRRDDRETQYF
NA	few	TRBV20-1	TRBJ1-4	TGCAGTGCTAGAAGTCAGGGAAATGAAAAACTGTTTTTT	CSARSQGNEKLFF
TRBD2	medium-sized	TRBV6-5	TRBJ2-1	TGTGCCAGCACCGCCTCGGGGGGTTCCTACAATGAGCAGTTCTTC	CASTASGGSYNEQFF
TRBD2	NA	TRBV7-9	TRBJ2-1	TGTGCCAGCAGCCAGGGACTAGCGGACAATGAGCAGTTCTTC	CASSQGLADNEQFF